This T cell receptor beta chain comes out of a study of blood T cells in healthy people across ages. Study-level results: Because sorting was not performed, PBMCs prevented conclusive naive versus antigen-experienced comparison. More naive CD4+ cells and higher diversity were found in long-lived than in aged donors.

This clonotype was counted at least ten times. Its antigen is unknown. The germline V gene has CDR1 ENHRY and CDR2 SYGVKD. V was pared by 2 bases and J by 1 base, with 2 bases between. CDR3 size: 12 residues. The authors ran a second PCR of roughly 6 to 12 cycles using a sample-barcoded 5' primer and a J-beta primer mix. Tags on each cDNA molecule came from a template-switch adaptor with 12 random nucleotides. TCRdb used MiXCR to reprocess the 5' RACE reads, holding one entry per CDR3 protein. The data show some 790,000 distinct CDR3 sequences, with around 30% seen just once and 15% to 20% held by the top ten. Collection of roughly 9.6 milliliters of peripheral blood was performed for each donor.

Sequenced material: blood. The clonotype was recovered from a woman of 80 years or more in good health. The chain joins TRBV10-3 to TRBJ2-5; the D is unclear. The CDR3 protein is CAISEGQETQYF. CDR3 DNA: TGTGCCATCAGTGAGGGCCAAGAGACCCAGTACTTC.